This paragraph reports one T cell receptor beta chain. The CDR3 is 17 amino acids. Germline trimming cut 3 bases from V and 4 bases from J; bases unmatched to any gene: 13. CDR1 and CDR2 from the germline V gene are KGHDR and SFDVKD. TCRdb re-derived calls from the RT-PCR reads in MiXCR, one entry per CDR3 protein. The top ten clones hold 3.6% of a sample with hundreds of thousands of distinct CDR3 sequences, 11% to 15% of them seen once. The specimen was memory CD4+ T cells from blood. This clonotype was sampled from a female donor in good health, serving as a healthy control. J is TRBJ1-1 and V is TRBV24-1; 7 bases match TRBD1. The CDR3 loop is CATSDPHLDRQITEAFF. CDR3 DNA sequence: TGTGCCACCAGTGATCCGCATTTGGACAGGCAAATCACTGAAGCTTTCTTT.